This T cell receptor (beta chain) is from a study of cytomegalovirus exposure and HLA in healthy donors. Study findings and constraints: Upon later analysis, HLA-associated TCR beta chains proved more clonally expanded than other, equally common chains. 150 to 200 TCR beta chains were listed as cytomegalovirus-associated. In a later analysis, at a false discovery rate of 0.05, under 20,000 TCR beta sequences were associated with HLA alleles.

The PCR employed 60 Vbeta primers together with 13 Jbeta primers. The data were produced by immunoSEQ multiplex PCR, yet TCRdb's version contains in-frame clones alone and is incomplete. Among about 150,000 clones listed, about 74% were seen once. The donors (healthy individuals) were bone marrow donors. For this clone: Its target is unknown.

The sequenced sample was PBMCs. This TCR came from a woman aged 35 to 49 in good health and CMV-seronegative.

CDR3 in amino acids: CASSGLGQGQETQYF. The CDR3 DNA reads as TGTGCCAGCAGTGGCCTGGGACAGGGTCAAGAGACCCAGTACTTC. This chain links TRBV6-1 with TRBJ2-5; 9 nucleotides match TRBD1. V gave up 4 bases and J gave up 2 bases; unmatched junction bases: 5. Germline V gene lookup returns CDR1 MNHNS and CDR2 SASEGT. CDR3 length: 15 residues.